This T cell receptor beta chain was found in a study of blood T cell repertoires in COVID-19. Study summary: The origin of the acute and convalescent COVID-19 samples was the United States, Italy and Spain. Sources were T cells, B-cell-depleted T cells, or PBMCs; the material itself was cDNA or gDNA.

V was cut by 3 bases and J by 1 base, with 9 bases left in between. The CDR3 is 14 residues long. Germline V CDR1 and CDR2: KGHSH, LQKENI. As handled by the study authors: Counts of nucleated cells, estimated from reference gene primer amplification, were obtained. The protocol was immunoSEQ multiplex PCR, while the TCRdb copy is restricted to in-frame clones and leaves out a portion. The D gene and trimming were derived from the DNA, and the V and J assignments and clone size from that table. The repertoire has roughly 53,000 clones, around 80% of them found once; the top ten carry over 2%. The sample taken for sequencing was peripheral blood. The origin of this receptor is a man aged 50 to 59 with acute or convalescent COVID-19. The chain carries TRBV18 and TRBJ1-1; D gene ambiguous. DNA for the CDR3: TGTGCCAGCTCACCTTCAGGTGCGAACACTGAAGCTTTCTTT. Translation gives CASSPSGANTEAFF.